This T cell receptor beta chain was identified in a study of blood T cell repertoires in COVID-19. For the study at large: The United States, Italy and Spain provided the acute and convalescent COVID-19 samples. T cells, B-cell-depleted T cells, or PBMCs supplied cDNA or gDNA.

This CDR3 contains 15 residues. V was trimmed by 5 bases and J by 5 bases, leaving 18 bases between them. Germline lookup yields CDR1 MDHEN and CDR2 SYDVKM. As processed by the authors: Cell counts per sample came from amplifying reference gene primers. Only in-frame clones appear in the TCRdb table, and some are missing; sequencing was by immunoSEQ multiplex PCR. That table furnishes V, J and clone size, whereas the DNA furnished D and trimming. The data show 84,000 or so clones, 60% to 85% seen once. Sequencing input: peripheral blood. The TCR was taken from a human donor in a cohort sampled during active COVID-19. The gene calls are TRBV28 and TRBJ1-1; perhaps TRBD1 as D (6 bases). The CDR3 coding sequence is TGTGCCAGCAGTCCCTCCACAGGGTGGTGGACTGAAGCTTTCTTT. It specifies CASSPSTGWWTEAFF.